Listed below are T cell receptor beta chains from one sample, sequenced in a study of persistence of HIV-infected CD4 T cells. Antigen specificity for these receptors is unknown. Profiled with immunoSEQ multiplex PCR; TCRdb holds only in-frame clones, not every one. The sample comprises about 43,000 clones, 80% to 90% of which are singletons, and around 0.92% rests with the top ten. Sequenced material: CD4+ T cells sorted from PBMCs after 18-hour stimulation, taken from a patient who received antiretroviral therapy. Every receptor here comes from an adult man with HIV who was CMV-seropositive. CDR3s leave out the opening cysteine and the closing phenylalanine or tryptophan.

>TRBV7-9
ASSLDRVSGNTIY
>TRBV27
ASSFVGVGTGGYNEQF
>TRBV28
ASSSASTDTQY
>TRBV5-4
ASSWWTAGGYT
>TRBV19
ASRGEGRTGELF
>TRBV28
ASSFVPGNTIY
>TRBV30
AWTPGGGLGLYEQY
>TRBV2
ASSIQGAQSQPQH
>TRBV27
ASSFRVGSNQPQH
>TRBV15
ATRDSKTQETQY
>TRBV28
ASSLPGQGSLGETQY
>TRBV6-5
ASSLGPQNTEAF
>TRBV18
ASSPLKDSPLYGYT
>TRBV6-1
ASSSRTGTEQY
>TRBV29-1
SVAGGPGTTTWEQY
>TRBV3-1/TRBV3-2
ASSRGQGLVGTEAF